These T cell receptor beta chains were read from a single sample in a study of blood T cell repertoires in COVID-19. TCRdb's table, derived via immunoSEQ multiplex PCR, lists solely in-frame clones and lacks some. The repertoire holds about 200,000 clones, with 82% as singletons. Sequenced: peripheral blood. The receptors derive from a human donor with acute or convalescent COVID-19. The donor label of this sample is uncertain. The CDR3 runs from the conserved cysteine through the conserved F or W. A D gene is named only where the DNA matches it firmly. The size entry is marked missing in some rows and otherwise reads once, few, many or a size class.

J,V,D,length,size,CDR3
TRBJ1-5,TRBV27,.,12,once,CASGAIGGPQHF
TRBJ1-5,TRBV15,.,15,few,CATSNQEGQNQPQHF
TRBJ2-7,TRBV2,.,13,.,CASSLRDIYEQYF
TRBJ2-1,TRBV9,TRBD2,16,.,CASSASSGSTYNEQFF
TRBJ1-2,TRBV6-5,TRBD1,14,.,CASRPGQEAYGYTF
TRBJ2-1,TRBV2,.,15,.,CASSLQGSSYNEQFF
TRBJ2-1,TRBV24-1,.,15,.,CATSDFGQAYNEQFF
TRBJ2-7,TRBV6-5,.,14,.,CASKDAGSSYEQYF
TRBJ2-3,TRBV7-3,.,16,.,CASSPGSSRPTDTQYF
TRBJ1-1,TRBV27,TRBD1,18,.,CASSSRRGQGMGRAEAFF
TRBJ2-2,TRBV27,.,14,.,CASSPWTDTGELFF
TRBJ2-5,TRBV5-1,TRBD1,15,.,CASSPGTGGLETQYF
TRBJ2-7,TRBV19,TRBD1,14,.,CASSTGNRGSEQYF
TRBJ2-1,TRBV7-2,TRBD1,13,.,CASSQTGMNEQFF
TRBJ1-2,TRBV18,TRBD1,13,.,CASGDRENYGYTF
TRBJ1-3,TRBV7-8,.,14,.,CASSLADRGNTIYF
TRBJ1-1,TRBV28,.,14,.,CASSQGPGNTEAFF